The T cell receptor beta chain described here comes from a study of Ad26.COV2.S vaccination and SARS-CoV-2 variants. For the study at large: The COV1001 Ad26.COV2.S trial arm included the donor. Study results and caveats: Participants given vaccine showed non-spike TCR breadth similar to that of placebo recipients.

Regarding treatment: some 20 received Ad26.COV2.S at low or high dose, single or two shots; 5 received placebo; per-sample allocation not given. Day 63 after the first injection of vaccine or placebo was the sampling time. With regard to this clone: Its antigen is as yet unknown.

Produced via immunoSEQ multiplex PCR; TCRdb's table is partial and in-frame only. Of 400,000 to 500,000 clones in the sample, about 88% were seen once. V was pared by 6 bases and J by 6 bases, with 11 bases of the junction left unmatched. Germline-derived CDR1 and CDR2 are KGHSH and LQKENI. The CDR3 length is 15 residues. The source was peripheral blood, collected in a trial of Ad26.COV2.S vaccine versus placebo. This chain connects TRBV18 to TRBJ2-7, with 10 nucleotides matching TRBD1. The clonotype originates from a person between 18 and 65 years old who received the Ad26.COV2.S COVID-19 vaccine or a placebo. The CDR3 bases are TGTGCCAGCTCGTACCGGGACAGGGGAATGCGCGAGCAGTACTTC. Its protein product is CASSYRDRGMREQYF. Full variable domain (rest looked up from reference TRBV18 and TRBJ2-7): NAGVMQNPRHLVRRRGQEARLRCSPMKGHSHVYWYRQLPEEGLKFMVYLQKENIIDESGMPKERFSAEFPKEGPSILRIQQVVRGDSAAYFCASSYRDRGMREQYFGPGTRLTVT.